This TCR beta chain is from a study of Ad26.COV2.S vaccination and SARS-CoV-2 variants. This CDR3 spans 14 amino acids. The germline gives CDR1 SGDLS, CDR2 YYNGEE. V was clipped by 2 bases and J by 5 bases, with 11 bases between them. Measured with immunoSEQ multiplex PCR; TCRdb has only the in-frame clones, and not every one. The repertoire holds fewer than 500,000 clones, with less than 95% as singletons. Sample treatment: around 19 received Ad26.COV2.S at low or high dose, single or two shots; 5 received placebo; per-sample allocation not given. Collection of the samples took place on day 63 after the first injection of vaccine or placebo.

This specimen consisted of peripheral blood, obtained in a trial of Ad26.COV2.S vaccine versus placebo. The receptor comes from a person between 18 and 65 years old who received the Ad26.COV2.S COVID-19 vaccine or a placebo. The chain carries TRBV9 and TRBJ1-5; D is possibly TRBD1 (5 bases). The CDR3 DNA is TGTGCCAGCAGCGTCGGGACTTCGGATCAGCCCCAGCATTTT. This gives the protein CASSVGTSDQPQHF.